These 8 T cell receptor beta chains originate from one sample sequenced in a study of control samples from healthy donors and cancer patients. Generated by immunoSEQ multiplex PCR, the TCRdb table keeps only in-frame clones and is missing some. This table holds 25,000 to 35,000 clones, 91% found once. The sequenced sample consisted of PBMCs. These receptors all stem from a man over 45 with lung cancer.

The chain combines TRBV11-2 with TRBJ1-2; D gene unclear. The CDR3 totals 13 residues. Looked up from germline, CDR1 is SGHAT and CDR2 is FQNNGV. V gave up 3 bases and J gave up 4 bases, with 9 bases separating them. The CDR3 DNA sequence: TGTGCCAGCAGCTTGGGAGGAGGCTATGGCTACACCTTC. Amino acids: CASSLGGGYGYTF.

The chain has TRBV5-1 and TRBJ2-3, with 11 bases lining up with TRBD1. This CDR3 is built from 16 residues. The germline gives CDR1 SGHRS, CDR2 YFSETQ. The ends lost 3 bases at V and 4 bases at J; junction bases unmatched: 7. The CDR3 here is CASSSRPGQGADTQYF. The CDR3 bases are TGCGCCAGCAGCTCCAGACCGGGACAGGGGGCAGATACGCAGTATTTT.

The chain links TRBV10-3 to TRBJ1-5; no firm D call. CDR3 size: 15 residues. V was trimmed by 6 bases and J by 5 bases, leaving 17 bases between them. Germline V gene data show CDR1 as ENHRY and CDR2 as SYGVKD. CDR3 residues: CAISPRAPEDQPQHF. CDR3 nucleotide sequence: TGTGCCATCAGCCCTAGGGCGCCGGAGGATCAGCCCCAGCATTTT.

In DNA form, the CDR3 reads TGTGCCAGCAGCAAGGACAGGGGTGGAAATGAGCAGTTCTTC. Translating gives CASSKDRGGNEQFF. The chain has TRBV7-2 and TRBJ2-1; 9 bases agree with TRBD1. The V segment lost 5 bases and the J segment 7 bases; nucleotides outside the gene matches: 6. Germline CDR1 and CDR2: SGHTA and FQGNSA. The CDR3 covers 14 residues. The full variable domain, completed using reference TRBV7-2 and TRBJ2-1, is GAGVSQSPSNKVTEKGKDVELRCDPISGHTALYWYRQSLGQGLEFLIYFQGNSAPDKSGLPSDRFSAERTGGSVSTLTIQRTQQEDSAVYLCASSKDRGGNEQFFGPGTRLTVL.

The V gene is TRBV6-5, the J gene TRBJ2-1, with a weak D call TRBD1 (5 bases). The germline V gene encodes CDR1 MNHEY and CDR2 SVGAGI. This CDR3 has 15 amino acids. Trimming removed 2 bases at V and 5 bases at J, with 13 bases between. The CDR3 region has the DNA TGTGCCAGCAGTTACGGGCAGGGTCTGGACAATGAGCAGTTCTTC. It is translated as CASSYGQGLDNEQFF.

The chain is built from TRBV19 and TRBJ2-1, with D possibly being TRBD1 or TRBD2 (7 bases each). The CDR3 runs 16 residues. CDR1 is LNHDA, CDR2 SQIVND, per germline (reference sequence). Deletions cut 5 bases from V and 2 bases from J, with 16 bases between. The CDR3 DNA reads TGTGCCAGTAGTCCAACTTCAGGGGGGGCCTACAATGAGCAGTTCTTC. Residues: CASSPTSGGAYNEQFF.

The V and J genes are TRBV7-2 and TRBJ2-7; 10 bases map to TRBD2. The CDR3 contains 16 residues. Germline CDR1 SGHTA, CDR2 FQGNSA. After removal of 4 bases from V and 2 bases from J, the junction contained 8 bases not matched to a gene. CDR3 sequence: CASSYLAGAGPYEQYF. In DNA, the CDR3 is TGTGCCAGCAGCTATCTAGCGGGGGCCGGACCCTACGAGCAGTACTTC.

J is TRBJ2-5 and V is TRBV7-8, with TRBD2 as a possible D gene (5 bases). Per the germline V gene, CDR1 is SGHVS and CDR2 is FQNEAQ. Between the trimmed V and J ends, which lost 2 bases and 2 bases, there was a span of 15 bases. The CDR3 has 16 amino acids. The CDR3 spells CASSLRARGYQETQYF. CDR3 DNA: TGTGCCAGCAGCTTAAGGGCCCGCGGGTATCAAGAGACCCAGTACTTC.